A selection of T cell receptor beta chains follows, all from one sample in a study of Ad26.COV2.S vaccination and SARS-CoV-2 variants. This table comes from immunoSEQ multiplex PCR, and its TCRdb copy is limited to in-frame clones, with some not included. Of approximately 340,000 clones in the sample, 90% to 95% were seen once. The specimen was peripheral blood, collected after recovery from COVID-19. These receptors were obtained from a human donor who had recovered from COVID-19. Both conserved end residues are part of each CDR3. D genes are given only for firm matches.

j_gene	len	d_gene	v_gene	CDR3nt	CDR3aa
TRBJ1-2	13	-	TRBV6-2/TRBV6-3	TGTGCCAGCAGTTACGGGGGGAGCTATGGCTACACCTTC	CASSYGGSYGYTF
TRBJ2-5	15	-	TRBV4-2	TGTGCCAGCAGCCCGGGGGAAGGCAGTGAGGAGACCCAGTACTTC	CASSPGEGSEETQYF
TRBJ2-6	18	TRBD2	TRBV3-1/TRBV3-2	TGTGCCAGCAGCCACCGCGGGAGCGGGGTAGCGGGGGCCAACGTCCTGACTTTC	CASSHRGSGVAGANVLTF
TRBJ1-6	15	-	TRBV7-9	TGTGCCAGCAGCCGCAGGGACGGCCAGAGCTCACCCCTCCACTTT	CASSRRDGQSSPLHF
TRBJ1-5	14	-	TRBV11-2	TGTGCCAGCAGCTTAGGCGGGGTGGGACAGCCCCAGCATTTT	CASSLGGVGQPQHF
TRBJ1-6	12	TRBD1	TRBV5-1	TGCGCCAGAGACAGGGAACTCTCACCCCTCCACTTT	CARDRELSPLHF
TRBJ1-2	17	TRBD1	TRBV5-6	TGTGCCAGCAGCTTACACAGGGGGCGTTCGGTTCGCTATGGCTACACCTTC	CASSLHRGRSVRYGYTF
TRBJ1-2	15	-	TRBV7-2	TGTGCCAGCAGCTTTGAAGGGGCTCAGGACTATGGCTACACCTTC	CASSFEGAQDYGYTF
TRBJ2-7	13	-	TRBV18	TGTGCCAGCTCACCATATCCCGGTTACGAGCAGTACTTC	CASSPYPGYEQYF
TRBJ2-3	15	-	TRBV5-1	TGCGCCAGCAGCTTGGCCACTAGCCCCACAGATACGCAGTATTTT	CASSLATSPTDTQYF
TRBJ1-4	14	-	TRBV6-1	TGTGCCAGCAGGGGGGAGCGAACTAATGAAAAACTGTTTTTT	CASRGERTNEKLFF
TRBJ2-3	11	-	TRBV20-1	TGCAGTGCTACAGGTACAGATACGCAGTATTTT	CSATGTDTQYF
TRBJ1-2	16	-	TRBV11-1	TGTGCCAGCAGCTTAGACCAGGGGCCTCCTAACTATGGCTACACCTTC	CASSLDQGPPNYGYTF
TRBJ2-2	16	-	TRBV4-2	TGTGCCAGCAGCCAAGATCGGGGAGGCAACACCGGGGAGCTGTTTTTT	CASSQDRGGNTGELFF
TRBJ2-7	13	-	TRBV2	TGTGCCAGCAGCCCCGAGCCGGGCTACGAGCAGTACTTC	CASSPEPGYEQYF
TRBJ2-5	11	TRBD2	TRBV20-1	TGCAGTGCTAGAGATGGGGGGGCCCAGTACTTC	CSARDGGAQYF
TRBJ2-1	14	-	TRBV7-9	TGTGCCAGCAGCTCGGAGGCCTCCTACAATGAGCAGTTCTTC	CASSSEASYNEQFF
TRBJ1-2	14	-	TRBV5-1	TGCGCCAGCAGAGTTGGGCGGAGCCAGGGGGGCTACACCTTC	CASRVGRSQGGYTF
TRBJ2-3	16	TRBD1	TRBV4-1	TGCGCCAGCAGCACCACCCCGACAGGGAGTGCAGATACGCAGTATTTT	CASSTTPTGSADTQYF
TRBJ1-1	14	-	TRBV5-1	TGCGCCAGCAGCTTGGTCCCTCGCGACACTGAAGCTTTCTTT	CASSLVPRDTEAFF
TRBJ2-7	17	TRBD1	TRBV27	TGTGCCAGCAGTTCCCTCCGGACAGGGGCCCTTATCTACGAGCAGTACTTC	CASSSLRTGALIYEQYF
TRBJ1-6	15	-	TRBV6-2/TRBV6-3	TGTGCCAGCAGCCAGGACCAAGGGTTGCGTTCACCCCTCCACTTT	CASSQDQGLRSPLHF
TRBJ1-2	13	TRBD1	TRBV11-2	TGTGCCAGCAGCCCCCGGGACAGGGTGCGCTACACCTTC	CASSPRDRVRYTF
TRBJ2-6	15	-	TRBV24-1	TGTGCCACCAGTGATTCAGCCTCTGGGGCCAACGTCCTGACTTTC	CATSDSASGANVLTF
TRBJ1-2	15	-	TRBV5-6	TGTGCCAGCAGCCCACTTTCCAGACCTAACTATGGCTACACCTTC	CASSPLSRPNYGYTF
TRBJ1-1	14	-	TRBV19	TGTGCCAGTAGTCTCGGACCGACGAACACTGAAGCTTTCTTT	CASSLGPTNTEAFF
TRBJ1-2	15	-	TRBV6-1	TGTGCCAGCAGTGAAACCCCACGGACTCGGAGTGGCTACACCTTC	CASSETPRTRSGYTF
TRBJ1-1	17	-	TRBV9	TGTGCCAGCCTACCTCCGGACCGATTTGGAAAGAACACTGAAGCTTTCTTT	CASLPPDRFGKNTEAFF